Listed below are T cell receptor beta chains from one sample, sequenced in a study of tumor-infiltrating lymphocytes in oesophageal squamous cell carcinoma. Each CDR3 protein gets one entry after TCRdb re-called the PCR reads with MiXCR. This sample carries roughly 14,000 distinct CDR3 sequences, 40% to 60% of them seen once, and the ten largest clones take approximately 14%. Input material: blood. Receptors were obtained from a male donor with esophageal squamous cell carcinoma. The CDR3 runs from the conserved cysteine through the conserved F or W. D genes are given only for firm matches. Not every row has a clone size; where given, it reads once, few, many or a size class.

v_gene: TRBV7-8; d_gene: NA; abundance: few; j_gene: TRBJ1-1; CDR3nt: TGTGCCAGCAGCTACAGACAAAGCTCCTACAATGAGCAGTTCTTT; CDR3aa: CASSYRQSSYNEQFF
v_gene: TRBV7-6; d_gene: NA; abundance: NA; j_gene: TRBJ2-1; CDR3nt: TGTGCCAGCAGCCCCCCTATTGCACAACAGCAGTTCTTC; CDR3aa: CASSPPIAQQQFF
v_gene: TRBV24-1; d_gene: NA; abundance: NA; j_gene: TRBJ2-5; CDR3nt: TGTGCCACCAGTGAGACCGGGACCGGAGAGACCCAGTACTTC; CDR3aa: CATSETGTGETQYF
v_gene: TRBV19; d_gene: TRBD2; abundance: many; j_gene: TRBJ2-1; CDR3nt: TGTGCCAGTAAGGAACTAGCGGGGTCCTACAATGAGCAGTTCTTC; CDR3aa: CASKELAGSYNEQFF
v_gene: TRBV7-6; d_gene: NA; abundance: large; j_gene: TRBJ2-1; CDR3nt: TGTGCCAGCAGCTTAGTCCAAGGGACTCCCTACAATGAGCAGTTCTTC; CDR3aa: CASSLVQGTPYNEQFF
v_gene: TRBV3-1; d_gene: NA; abundance: few; j_gene: TRBJ2-1; CDR3nt: TGTGCCAGCAGCCAAGATGTAGCTGGGAATGAGCAGTTCTTC; CDR3aa: CASSQDVAGNEQFF
v_gene: TRBV5-1; d_gene: TRBD2; abundance: many; j_gene: TRBJ2-2; CDR3nt: TGCGCCAGCAGCTTGGGACTAGCGGGAGGCCCGAACACCGGGGAGCTGTTTTTT; CDR3aa: CASSLGLAGGPNTGELFF
v_gene: TRBV7-6; d_gene: NA; abundance: NA; j_gene: TRBJ2-1; CDR3nt: TGTGCCAGCAGTCAAAGCGACGGACTGGCCACGGTAGGACAATTTGAGCAGTTCTTC; CDR3aa: CASSQSDGLATVGQFEQFF
v_gene: TRBV7-8; d_gene: TRBD2; abundance: NA; j_gene: TRBJ2-7; CDR3nt: TGTGCCAGCAGCTTAGCGCTTGGTAGCGGGTCCTACGAGCAGTACTTC; CDR3aa: CASSLALGSGSYEQYF
v_gene: TRBV18; d_gene: NA; abundance: NA; j_gene: TRBJ1-2; CDR3nt: TGTGCCAGCTCAAGCTCCTCGGATGGCTACACCTTC; CDR3aa: CASSSSSDGYTF
v_gene: TRBV27; d_gene: TRBD1; abundance: NA; j_gene: TRBJ2-7; CDR3nt: TGTGCCAGCAGTTCGGGACAGGAGGCCTACGAGCAGTACTTC; CDR3aa: CASSSGQEAYEQYF
v_gene: TRBV7-2; d_gene: NA; abundance: NA; j_gene: TRBJ2-1; CDR3nt: TGTGCCAGCAGCGATTGGGGCGGTGAGCAGTTCTTC; CDR3aa: CASSDWGGEQFF
v_gene: TRBV28; d_gene: NA; abundance: NA; j_gene: TRBJ1-4; CDR3nt: TGTGCCAGCAGTTTGGAGGCAGGTTTTCGAAGAAATGAAAAACTGTTTTTT; CDR3aa: CASSLEAGFRRNEKLFF
v_gene: TRBV27; d_gene: NA; abundance: many; j_gene: TRBJ1-1; CDR3nt: TGTGCCAGCAGTCTCAGGAGAGGACTTATGAACACTGAAGCTTTCTTT; CDR3aa: CASSLRRGLMNTEAFF
v_gene: TRBV7-2; d_gene: TRBD2; abundance: NA; j_gene: TRBJ2-7; CDR3nt: TGTGCCAGCAGCTCCCCCCGGGACTACGGGAGCTACTCCTACGAGCAGTACTTC; CDR3aa: CASSSPRDYGSYSYEQYF
v_gene: TRBV10-3; d_gene: TRBD2; abundance: medium-sized; j_gene: TRBJ2-1; CDR3nt: TGTGCCATCAGTGAGTCGATCCTAGCGGGAGGGTCTTACAATGAGCAGTTCTTC; CDR3aa: CAISESILAGGSYNEQFF
v_gene: TRBV7-3; d_gene: TRBD1; abundance: NA; j_gene: TRBJ2-6; CDR3nt: TGTGCCAGCAGCTCACAGGGGGGAATAGGGGCCAACGTCCTGACTTTC; CDR3aa: CASSSQGGIGANVLTF
v_gene: TRBV7-3; d_gene: NA; abundance: NA; j_gene: TRBJ2-5; CDR3nt: TGTGCCAGCAGCTTACAGGGCGATGAGACCCAGTACTTC; CDR3aa: CASSLQGDETQYF
v_gene: TRBV6-1; d_gene: NA; abundance: many; j_gene: TRBJ2-7; CDR3nt: TGTGCCAGCAGTGAACAGGGCTACGAGCAGTACTTC; CDR3aa: CASSEQGYEQYF
v_gene: TRBV7-4; d_gene: TRBD2; abundance: NA; j_gene: TRBJ2-5; CDR3nt: TGTGCCAGCAGCCTCCCCATCGGACTAGGGGTGTGGACCCAGTACTTC; CDR3aa: CASSLPIGLGVWTQYF
v_gene: TRBV15; d_gene: TRBD2; abundance: medium-sized; j_gene: TRBJ2-5; CDR3nt: TGTGCCACCAGCAGAGCGGGGGAGGGGCGAGAGACCCAGTACTTC; CDR3aa: CATSRAGEGRETQYF
v_gene: TRBV6-2/TRBV6-3; d_gene: TRBD1; abundance: NA; j_gene: TRBJ2-3; CDR3nt: TGTGCCAGCAGTTCCCCCGGGACAGGGGGGTCAGATACGCAGTATTTT; CDR3aa: CASSSPGTGGSDTQYF
v_gene: TRBV7-7; d_gene: NA; abundance: few; j_gene: TRBJ2-1; CDR3nt: TGTGCTAGCAGCTTATTTTTTGCAGGGGAAAATGAGCAGTTCTTC; CDR3aa: CASSLFFAGENEQFF
v_gene: TRBV6-1; d_gene: NA; abundance: medium-sized; j_gene: TRBJ2-1; CDR3nt: TGTGCCAGCAGTGAGGAGAATGTTGAGCAGTTCTTC; CDR3aa: CASSEENVEQFF
v_gene: TRBV7-2; d_gene: TRBD2; abundance: NA; j_gene: TRBJ2-7; CDR3nt: TGTGCCAGCAGCTTAGACGGTGCTAGCGGGAGTATAAGTGAGCAGTACTTC; CDR3aa: CASSLDGASGSISEQYF
v_gene: TRBV11-2; d_gene: NA; abundance: NA; j_gene: TRBJ2-7; CDR3nt: TGTGCCAGCAGCGGGATATACGAGCAGTACTTC; CDR3aa: CASSGIYEQYF
v_gene: TRBV7-8; d_gene: TRBD1; abundance: few; j_gene: TRBJ2-3; CDR3nt: TGTGCCAGCAGCGAGGGACAGGGCCGGACAGATACGCAGTATTTT; CDR3aa: CASSEGQGRTDTQYF
v_gene: TRBV7-6; d_gene: NA; abundance: few; j_gene: TRBJ2-1; CDR3nt: TGTGCCAGCAGCTTAGTTCACAGGGCAGGGTTTGGTAATGAGCAGTTCTTC; CDR3aa: CASSLVHRAGFGNEQFF
v_gene: TRBV5-5; d_gene: TRBD1; abundance: medium-sized; j_gene: TRBJ1-1; CDR3nt: TGTGCCAGCAGCTTCGACAGGGGGCTTGCTGGAGCTTTCTTT; CDR3aa: CASSFDRGLAGAFF
v_gene: TRBV7-2; d_gene: NA; abundance: NA; j_gene: TRBJ1-4; CDR3nt: TGTGCCAGCAGCCCTGAATCGAATCTGTGGAGTAATGAAAAACTGTTTTTT; CDR3aa: CASSPESNLWSNEKLFF
v_gene: TRBV7-2; d_gene: NA; abundance: NA; j_gene: TRBJ1-5; CDR3nt: TGTGCCAGCAGCTTATGGAGGGATCAGCCCCAGCATTTT; CDR3aa: CASSLWRDQPQHF
v_gene: TRBV28; d_gene: TRBD2; abundance: NA; j_gene: TRBJ2-3; CDR3nt: TGTGCCAGCAGTCGGACTAGCGGATCCTACGAGCAGTATTTT; CDR3aa: CASSRTSGSYEQYF
v_gene: TRBV5-3; d_gene: TRBD1; abundance: NA; j_gene: TRBJ1-5; CDR3nt: TGTGCCAGCAGCCGAGGGACAGGGAACAATCAGCCCCAGCATTTT; CDR3aa: CASSRGTGNNQPQHF
v_gene: TRBV7-2; d_gene: NA; abundance: NA; j_gene: TRBJ1-4; CDR3nt: TGTGCCAGCAGCCTCAGCGCGGGGGCTGGTGAAAAACTGTTTTTT; CDR3aa: CASSLSAGAGEKLFF
v_gene: TRBV5-4; d_gene: TRBD2; abundance: medium-sized; j_gene: TRBJ2-3; CDR3nt: TGTGCCAGCAGCTCCGGGACTAGCGGGACCAGCACAGATACGCAGTATTTT; CDR3aa: CASSSGTSGTSTDTQYF
v_gene: TRBV6-4; d_gene: NA; abundance: NA; j_gene: TRBJ2-3; CDR3nt: TGTGCCAGCAGTGGAGAGGCGGGACCCACAGATACGCAGTATTTT; CDR3aa: CASSGEAGPTDTQYF
v_gene: TRBV7-8; d_gene: TRBD2; abundance: NA; j_gene: TRBJ2-1; CDR3nt: TGTGCCAGCAGCCCCCGCCCAGGACTAGCGGACTACAATGAGCAGTTCTTC; CDR3aa: CASSPRPGLADYNEQFF
v_gene: TRBV7-2; d_gene: TRBD1; abundance: many; j_gene: TRBJ2-3; CDR3nt: TGTGCCAGCAGCCCCCGACAGGGTGGGAGCACAGATACGCAGTATTTT; CDR3aa: CASSPRQGGSTDTQYF
v_gene: TRBV7-9; d_gene: NA; abundance: NA; j_gene: TRBJ1-2; CDR3nt: TGTGCCAGCAGCTTAGAGAGCAGAGGGGGCTACACCTTC; CDR3aa: CASSLESRGGYTF
v_gene: TRBV6-1; d_gene: NA; abundance: NA; j_gene: TRBJ2-6; CDR3nt: TGTGCCAGCAGTGAAGACAACTCTGGGGCCAACGTCCTGACTTTC; CDR3aa: CASSEDNSGANVLTF
v_gene: TRBV7-2; d_gene: NA; abundance: NA; j_gene: TRBJ2-5; CDR3nt: TGTGCCAGCAGCTTAAACACCGGGGCGGGAGAGACCCAGTACTTC; CDR3aa: CASSLNTGAGETQYF
v_gene: TRBV6-1; d_gene: NA; abundance: NA; j_gene: TRBJ2-5; CDR3nt: TGTGCCAGCAGACAGGGTTTTAGAGAGACCCAGTACTTC; CDR3aa: CASRQGFRETQYF
v_gene: TRBV7-8; d_gene: NA; abundance: few; j_gene: TRBJ1-1; CDR3nt: TGTGCCAGCAGCTTAGTTGGGATAATGAACACTGAAGCTTTCTTT; CDR3aa: CASSLVGIMNTEAFF
v_gene: TRBV7-2; d_gene: TRBD2; abundance: NA; j_gene: TRBJ2-1; CDR3nt: TGTGCCAGCAGCTTAGTAGGCGGGAGGACCTACAATGAGCAGTTCTTC; CDR3aa: CASSLVGGRTYNEQFF
v_gene: TRBV5-4; d_gene: NA; abundance: many; j_gene: TRBJ1-2; CDR3nt: TGCGCCAGCAGCTTGGAGCGGGTTGGCTATGGCTACACCTTC; CDR3aa: CASSLERVGYGYTF
v_gene: TRBV7-6; d_gene: NA; abundance: few; j_gene: TRBJ2-3; CDR3nt: TGTGCCAGCAGCCAGGGTCCCTTCACAGATACGCAGTATTTT; CDR3aa: CASSQGPFTDTQYF
v_gene: TRBV4-1; d_gene: NA; abundance: many; j_gene: TRBJ2-5; CDR3nt: TGCGCCAGCAGCCAAGATTGGCCTAAGGCCCCCGGGCAGTACTTC; CDR3aa: CASSQDWPKAPGQYF
v_gene: TRBV12-3/TRBV12-4; d_gene: NA; abundance: NA; j_gene: TRBJ2-6; CDR3nt: NA; CDR3aa: CASTLPGVSRDVLRAVLRF
v_gene: TRBV6-8; d_gene: TRBD2; abundance: NA; j_gene: TRBJ2-4; CDR3nt: TGTGCCAGCAGTTCACGGGGACTAGCCCACAATGAGCAGTACTTC; CDR3aa: CASSSRGLAHNEQYF
v_gene: TRBV7-2; d_gene: NA; abundance: few; j_gene: TRBJ2-2; CDR3nt: TGTGCCAGCAGCTATAACGGGGGTGGAGAGGAGCTGTTTTTT; CDR3aa: CASSYNGGGEELFF
v_gene: TRBV7-9; d_gene: TRBD1; abundance: many; j_gene: TRBJ2-5; CDR3nt: TGTGCCAGCAGCTTCTCTACCGGGACAGAGGGGCGGGAGACCCAGTACTTC; CDR3aa: CASSFSTGTEGRETQYF
v_gene: TRBV6-1; d_gene: TRBD2; abundance: medium-sized; j_gene: TRBJ2-1; CDR3nt: TGTGCCAGCTCCGGGGGGGCCGATAATGAGCAGTTCTTC; CDR3aa: CASSGGADNEQFF